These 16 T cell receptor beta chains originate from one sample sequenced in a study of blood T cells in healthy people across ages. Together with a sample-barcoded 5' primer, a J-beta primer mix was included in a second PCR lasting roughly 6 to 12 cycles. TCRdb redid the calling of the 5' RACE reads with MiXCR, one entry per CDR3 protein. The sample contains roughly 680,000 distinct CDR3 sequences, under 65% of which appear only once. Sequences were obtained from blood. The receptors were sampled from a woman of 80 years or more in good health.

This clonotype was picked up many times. The DNA for the CDR3 is TGTGCCAGCAGCTTGCTTTACGCAAGCCCACCCTACAATGAGCAGTTCTTC. It codes for CASSLLYASPPYNEQFF. This chain connects TRBV7-3 to TRBJ2-1; no clear D. Germline V gene lookup returns CDR1 SGHTA and CDR2 FQGTGA. The CDR3 has 17 residues. V was trimmed by 3 bases and J by 2 bases, leaving 17 bases between them.

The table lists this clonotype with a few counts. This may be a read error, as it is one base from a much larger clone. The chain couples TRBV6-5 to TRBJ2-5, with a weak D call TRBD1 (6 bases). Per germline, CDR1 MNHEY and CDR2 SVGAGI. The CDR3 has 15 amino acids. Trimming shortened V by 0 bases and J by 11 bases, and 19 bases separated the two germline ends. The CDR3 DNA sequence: TGTGCCAGCAGTTACTCCATCGGGACAAACAATGAGCAGTACTTC. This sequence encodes CASSYSIGTNNEQYF.

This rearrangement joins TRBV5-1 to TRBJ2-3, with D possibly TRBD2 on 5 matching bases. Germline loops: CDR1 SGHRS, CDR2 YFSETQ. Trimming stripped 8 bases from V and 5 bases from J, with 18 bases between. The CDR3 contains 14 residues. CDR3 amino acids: CASSAATWGDTQYF. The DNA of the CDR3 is TGCGCCAGTAGCGCAGCGACATGGGGAGATACGCAGTATTTT. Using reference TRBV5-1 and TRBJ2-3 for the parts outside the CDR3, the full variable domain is KAGVTQTPRYLIKTRGQQVTLSCSPISGHRSVSWYQQTPGQGLQFLFEYFSETQRNKGNFPGRFSGRQFSNSRSEMNVSTLELGDSALYLCASSAATWGDTQYFGPGTRLTVL.

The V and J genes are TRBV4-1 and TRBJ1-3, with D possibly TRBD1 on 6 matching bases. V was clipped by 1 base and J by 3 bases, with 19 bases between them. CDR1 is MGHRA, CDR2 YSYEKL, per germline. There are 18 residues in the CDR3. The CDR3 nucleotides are TGCGCCAGCAGCCAAGCACTCCTCGGCCAGGGGCTTGGAAACACCATATATTTT. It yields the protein CASSQALLGQGLGNTIYF.

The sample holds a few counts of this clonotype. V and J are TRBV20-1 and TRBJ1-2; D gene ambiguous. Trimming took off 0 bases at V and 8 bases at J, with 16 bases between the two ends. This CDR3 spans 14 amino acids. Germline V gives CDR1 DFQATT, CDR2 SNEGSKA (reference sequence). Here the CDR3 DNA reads TGCAGTGCTAGAGATCTTGTACGGGTCGGGGGCTACACCTTC. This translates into CSARDLVRVGGYTF.

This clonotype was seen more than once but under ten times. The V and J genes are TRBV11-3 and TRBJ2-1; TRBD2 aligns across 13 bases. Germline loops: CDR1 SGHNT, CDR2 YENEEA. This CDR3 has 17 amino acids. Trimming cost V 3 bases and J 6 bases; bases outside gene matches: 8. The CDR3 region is CASSFGTSGMSSNEQFF. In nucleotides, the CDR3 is TGTGCCAGCAGCTTTGGGACTAGCGGGATGTCGTCCAATGAGCAGTTCTTC. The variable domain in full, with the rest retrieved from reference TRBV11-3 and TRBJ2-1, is EAGVVQSPRYKIIEKKQPVAFWCNPISGHNTLYWYLQNLGQGPELLIRYENEEAVDDSQLPKDRFSAERLKGVDSTLKIQPAELGDSAVYLCASSFGTSGMSSNEQFFGPGTRLTVL.

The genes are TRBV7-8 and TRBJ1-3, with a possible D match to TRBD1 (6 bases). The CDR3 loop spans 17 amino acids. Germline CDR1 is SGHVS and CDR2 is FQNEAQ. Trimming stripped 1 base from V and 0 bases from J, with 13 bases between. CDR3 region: CASSLGTASYSGNTIYF. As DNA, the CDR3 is TGTGCCAGCAGCTTAGGGACAGCGTCCTACTCTGGAAACACCATATATTTT.

For the CDR3, the DNA is TGTGCCAGCAGCCCCGAAGGGGTGTCCTCAGCCCAGCATTTT. Its protein product is CASSPEGVSSAQHF. This sequence joins TRBV2 and TRBJ1-5, with D tentatively TRBD1 (5 bases). This CDR3 has 14 residues. Germline CDR1 and CDR2: SNHLY and FYNNEI. V lost 6 bases to trimming and J lost 11 bases, with 20 bases between them. Drawing the rest from reference TRBV2 and TRBJ1-5, the complete variable domain is EPEVTQTPSHQVTQMGQEVILRCVPISNHLYFYWYRQILGQKVEFLVSFYNNEISEKSEIFDDQFSVERPDGSNFTLKIRSTKLEDSAMYFCASSPEGVSSAQHFGDGTRLSIL.

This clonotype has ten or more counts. The CDR3 loop is CASSPRPLANSPLHF. CDR3 sequence (DNA): TGTGCCAGCAGCCCTAGGCCCCTGGCGAATTCACCCCTCCACTTT. J is TRBJ1-6 and V is TRBV27; unclear D gene. This CDR3 spans 15 amino acids. Per germline, CDR1 MNHEY and CDR2 SMNVEV (reference sequence). V was clipped by 6 bases and J by 7 bases, with 16 bases between them.

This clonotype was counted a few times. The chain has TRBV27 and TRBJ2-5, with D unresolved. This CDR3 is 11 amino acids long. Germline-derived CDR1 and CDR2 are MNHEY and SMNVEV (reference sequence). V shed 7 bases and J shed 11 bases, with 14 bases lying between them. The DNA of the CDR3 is TGTGCCAGCACCTACCGTTATGAGCAGTACTTC. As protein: CASTYRYEQYF.

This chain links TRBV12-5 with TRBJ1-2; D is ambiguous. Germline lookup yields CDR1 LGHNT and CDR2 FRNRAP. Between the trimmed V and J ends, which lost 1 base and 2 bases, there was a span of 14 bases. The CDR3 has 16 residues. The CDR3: CASGLDNSIPNYGYTF. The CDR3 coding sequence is TGTGCTAGTGGTTTGGACAACAGTATCCCAAACTATGGCTACACCTTC.

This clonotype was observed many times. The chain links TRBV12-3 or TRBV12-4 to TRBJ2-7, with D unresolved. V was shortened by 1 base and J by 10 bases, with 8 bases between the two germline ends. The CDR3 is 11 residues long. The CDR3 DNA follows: TGTGCCAGCAGTTTAGGTGCTGCTCAGTACTTC. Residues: CASSLGAAQYF.

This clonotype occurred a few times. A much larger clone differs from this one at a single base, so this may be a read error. CDR3 loop: CASSQVPNEQYF. In DNA form, the CDR3 reads TGTGCCAGCAGCCAAGTTCCCAATGAGCAGTACTTC. The chain carries TRBV3-1 and TRBJ2-7; D remains ambiguous. Trimming stripped 1 base from V and 7 bases from J, with 8 bases between. The CDR3 spans 12 residues. Germline CDR1 reads LGHDT; CDR2 reads YNNKEL (reference sequence).

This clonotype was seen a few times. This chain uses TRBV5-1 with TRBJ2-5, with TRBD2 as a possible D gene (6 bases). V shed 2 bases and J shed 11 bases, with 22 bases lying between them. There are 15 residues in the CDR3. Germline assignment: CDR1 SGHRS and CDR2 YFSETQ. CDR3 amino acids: CASSLGLTKPNEQYF. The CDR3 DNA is TGCGCCAGCAGCTTAGGACTAACCAAGCCTAATGAGCAGTACTTC.

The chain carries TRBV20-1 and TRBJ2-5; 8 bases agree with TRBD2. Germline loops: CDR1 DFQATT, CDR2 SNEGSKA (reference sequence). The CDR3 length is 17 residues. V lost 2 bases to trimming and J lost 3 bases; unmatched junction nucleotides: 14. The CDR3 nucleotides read TGCAGTGCTAGACCCCAAAGGGGTGGGACTAGTGAAGAGACCCAGTACTTC. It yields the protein CSARPQRGGTSEETQYF.

The CDR3 bases are TGTGCCAGCAGTGTCCCCGGGAGCGAAAATGAGCAGTTCTTC. Its translation: CASSVPGSENEQFF. The chain links TRBV25-1 to TRBJ2-1, with a tentative D call TRBD2 (6 bases). CDR1 is MGHDK and CDR2 is SYGVNS in the germline V gene. V was cut by 4 bases and J by 7 bases, with 14 bases left in between. The CDR3 is made up of 14 amino acids.